This T cell receptor beta chain was found in a study of blood T cell repertoires in COVID-19. There are a few counts of this clone. The protocol was immunoSEQ multiplex PCR, while the TCRdb copy is restricted to in-frame clones and leaves out a portion. The sample includes roughly 140,000 clones, about 87% of them seen just once. The CDR3 has 17 residues. Germline loops: CDR1 MRHNA, CDR2 SNTAGT. The ends were cut back, 6 bases at V and 4 bases at J, with 24 bases in the middle. The chain links TRBV6-4 to TRBJ1-1; possible D gene TRBD1, 6 bases. The sample consisted of peripheral blood. The source of this sequence is a woman aged 80 or over with acute or convalescent COVID-19. CDR3: CASSTDSHMVRGTEAFF. The CDR3 bases are TGTGCCAGCAGCACGGACAGCCACATGGTCCGGGGCACTGAAGCTTTCTTT.